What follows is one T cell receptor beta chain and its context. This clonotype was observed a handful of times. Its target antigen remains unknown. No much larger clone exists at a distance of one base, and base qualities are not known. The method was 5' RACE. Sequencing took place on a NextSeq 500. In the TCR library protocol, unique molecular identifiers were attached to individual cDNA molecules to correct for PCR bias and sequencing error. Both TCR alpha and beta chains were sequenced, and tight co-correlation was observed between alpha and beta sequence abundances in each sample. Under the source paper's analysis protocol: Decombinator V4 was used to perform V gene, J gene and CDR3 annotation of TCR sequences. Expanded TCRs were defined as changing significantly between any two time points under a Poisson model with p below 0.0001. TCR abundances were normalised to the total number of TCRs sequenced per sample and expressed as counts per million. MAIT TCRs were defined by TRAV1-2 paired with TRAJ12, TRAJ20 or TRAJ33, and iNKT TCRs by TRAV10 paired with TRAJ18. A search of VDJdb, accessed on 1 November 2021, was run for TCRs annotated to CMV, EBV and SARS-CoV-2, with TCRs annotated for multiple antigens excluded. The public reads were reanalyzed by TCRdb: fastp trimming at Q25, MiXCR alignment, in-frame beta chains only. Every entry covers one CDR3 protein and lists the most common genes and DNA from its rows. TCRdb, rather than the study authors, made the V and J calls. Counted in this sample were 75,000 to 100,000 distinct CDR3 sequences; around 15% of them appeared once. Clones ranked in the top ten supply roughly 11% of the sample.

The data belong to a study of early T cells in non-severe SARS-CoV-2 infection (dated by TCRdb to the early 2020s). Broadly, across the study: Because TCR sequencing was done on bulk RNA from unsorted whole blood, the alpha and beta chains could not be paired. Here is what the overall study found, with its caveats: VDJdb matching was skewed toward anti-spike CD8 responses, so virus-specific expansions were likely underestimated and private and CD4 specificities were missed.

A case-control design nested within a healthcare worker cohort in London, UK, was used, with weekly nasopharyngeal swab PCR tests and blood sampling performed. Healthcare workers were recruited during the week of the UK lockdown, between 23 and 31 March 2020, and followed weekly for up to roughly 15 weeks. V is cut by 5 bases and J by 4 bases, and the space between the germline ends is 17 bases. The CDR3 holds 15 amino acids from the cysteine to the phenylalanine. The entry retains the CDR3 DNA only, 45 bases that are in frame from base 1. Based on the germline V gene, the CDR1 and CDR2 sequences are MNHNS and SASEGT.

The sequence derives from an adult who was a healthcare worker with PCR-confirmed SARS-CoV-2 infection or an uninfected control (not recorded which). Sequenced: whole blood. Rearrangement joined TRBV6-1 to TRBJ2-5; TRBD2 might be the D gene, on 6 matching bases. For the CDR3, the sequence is CASSSGRPWRETQYF. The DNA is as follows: TGTGCCAGCAGTTCAGGGAGGCCATGGAGAGAGACCCAGTACTTC.